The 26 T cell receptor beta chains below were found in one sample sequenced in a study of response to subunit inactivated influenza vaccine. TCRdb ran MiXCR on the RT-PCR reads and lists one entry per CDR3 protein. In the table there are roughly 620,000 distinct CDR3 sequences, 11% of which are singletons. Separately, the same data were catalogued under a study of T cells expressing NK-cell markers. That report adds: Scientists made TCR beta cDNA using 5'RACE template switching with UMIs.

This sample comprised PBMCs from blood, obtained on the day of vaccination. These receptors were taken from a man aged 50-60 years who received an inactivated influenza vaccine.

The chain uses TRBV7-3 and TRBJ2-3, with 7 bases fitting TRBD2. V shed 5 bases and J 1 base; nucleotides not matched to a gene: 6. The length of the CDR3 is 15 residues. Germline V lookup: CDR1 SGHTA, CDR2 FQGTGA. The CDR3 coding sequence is TGTGCCAGCAGCACCCTAAGCGGGGGCACAGATACGCAGTATTTT. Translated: CASSTLSGGTDTQYF.

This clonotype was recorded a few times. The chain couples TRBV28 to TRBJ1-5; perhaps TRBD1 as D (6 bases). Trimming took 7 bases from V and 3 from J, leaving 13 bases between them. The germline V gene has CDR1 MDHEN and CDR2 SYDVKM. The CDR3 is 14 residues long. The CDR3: CASKKGGINQPQHF. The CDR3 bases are TGTGCCAGCAAAAAAGGGGGAATCAATCAGCCCCAGCATTTT.

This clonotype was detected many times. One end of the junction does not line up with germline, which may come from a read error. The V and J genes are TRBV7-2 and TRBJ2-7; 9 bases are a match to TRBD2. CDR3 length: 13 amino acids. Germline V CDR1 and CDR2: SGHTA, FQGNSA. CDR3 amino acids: CASSLTSGYEQYF. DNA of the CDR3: TGCGCCAGCAGCCTGACTAGCGGATACGAGCAGTACTTC.

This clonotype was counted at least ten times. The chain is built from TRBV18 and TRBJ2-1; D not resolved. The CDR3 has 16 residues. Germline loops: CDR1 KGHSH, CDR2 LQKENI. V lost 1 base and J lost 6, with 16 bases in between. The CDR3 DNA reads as TGTGCCAGCTCACCACGTGAGCAAATTGGTTCCAATGAGCAGTTCTTC. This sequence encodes CASSPREQIGSNEQFF.

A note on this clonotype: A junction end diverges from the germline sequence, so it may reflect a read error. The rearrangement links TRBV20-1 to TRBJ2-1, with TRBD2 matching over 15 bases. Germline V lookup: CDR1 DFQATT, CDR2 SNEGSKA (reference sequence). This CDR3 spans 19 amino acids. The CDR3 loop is CCARVTGLAGGIIYNEQFF. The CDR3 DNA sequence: TGCTGTGCTAGAGTCACCGGACTAGCGGGGGGGATAATCTACAATGAGCAGTTCTTC.

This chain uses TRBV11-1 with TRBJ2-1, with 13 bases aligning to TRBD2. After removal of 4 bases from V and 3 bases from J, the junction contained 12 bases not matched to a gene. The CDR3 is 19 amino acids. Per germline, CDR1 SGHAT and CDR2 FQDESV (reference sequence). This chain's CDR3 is CASSSRTSGSTADYNEQFF. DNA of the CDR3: TGTGCCAGCAGCTCACGGACTAGCGGGAGTACTGCGGACTACAATGAGCAGTTCTTC.

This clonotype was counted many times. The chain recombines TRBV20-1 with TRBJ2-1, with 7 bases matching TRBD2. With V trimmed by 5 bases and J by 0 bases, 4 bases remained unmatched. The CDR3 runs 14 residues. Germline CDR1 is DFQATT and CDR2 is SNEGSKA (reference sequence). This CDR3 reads CSAPTSHSYNEQFF. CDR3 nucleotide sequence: TGCAGTGCTCCGACTAGCCACTCCTACAATGAGCAGTTCTTC.

This CDR3 is CASSLAGLGEQYF. The DNA of the CDR3 is TGTGCCAGCAGCTTGGCAGGGTTAGGCGAGCAGTACTTC. V and J are TRBV5-6 and TRBJ2-7; D might be TRBD1 (5 bases). CDR1 is SGHDT and CDR2 is YYEEEE in the germline V gene. The CDR3 is made up of 13 amino acids. Trimming took 0 bases from V and 6 from J, leaving 10 bases between them.

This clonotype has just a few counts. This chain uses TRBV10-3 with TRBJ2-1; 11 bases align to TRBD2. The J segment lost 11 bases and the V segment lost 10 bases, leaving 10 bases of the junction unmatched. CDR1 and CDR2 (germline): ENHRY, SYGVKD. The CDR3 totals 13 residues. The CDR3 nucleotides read TGTGCCACCCGACAACCTAGCGGGAGGAAGCAGTTCTTC. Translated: CATRQPSGRKQFF.

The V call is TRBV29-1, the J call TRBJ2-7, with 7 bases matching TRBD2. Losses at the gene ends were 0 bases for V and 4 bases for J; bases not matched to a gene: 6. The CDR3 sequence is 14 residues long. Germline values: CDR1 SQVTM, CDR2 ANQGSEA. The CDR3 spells CSVEDREAGYEQYF. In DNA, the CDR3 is TGCAGCGTTGAAGATCGGGAGGCGGGGTACGAGCAGTACTTC.

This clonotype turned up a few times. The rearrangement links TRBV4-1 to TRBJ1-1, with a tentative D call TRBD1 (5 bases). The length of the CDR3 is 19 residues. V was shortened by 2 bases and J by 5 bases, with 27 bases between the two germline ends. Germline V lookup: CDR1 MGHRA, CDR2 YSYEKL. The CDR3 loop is CASSQMVRGSRRKGTEAFF. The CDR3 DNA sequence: TGCGCCAGCAGCCAAATGGTGAGGGGATCGAGGAGAAAGGGAACTGAAGCTTTCTTT.

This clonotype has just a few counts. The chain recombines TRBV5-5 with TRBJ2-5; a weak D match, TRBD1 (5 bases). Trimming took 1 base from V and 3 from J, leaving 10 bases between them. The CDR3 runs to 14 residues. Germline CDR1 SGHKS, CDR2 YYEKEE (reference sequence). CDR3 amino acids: CASSLIKGKETQYF. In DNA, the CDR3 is TGTGCCAGCAGCTTGATAAAGGGGAAAGAGACCCAGTACTTC.

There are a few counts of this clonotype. CDR3 amino acids: CSATGPANTGELFF. The CDR3 bases are TGCAGCGCTACGGGGCCAGCGAACACCGGGGAGCTGTTTTTT. V usage is TRBV29-1 and J usage is TRBJ2-2; D possibly uses TRBD1 or TRBD2 (5 bases each). The CDR3 is 14 residues long. CDR1 and CDR2 from the germline V gene are SQVTM and ANQGSEA. V was pared by 7 bases and J by 0 bases, with 12 bases between.

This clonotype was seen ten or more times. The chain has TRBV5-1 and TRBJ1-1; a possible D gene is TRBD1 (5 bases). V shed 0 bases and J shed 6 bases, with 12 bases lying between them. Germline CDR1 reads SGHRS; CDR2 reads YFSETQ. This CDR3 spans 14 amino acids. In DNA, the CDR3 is TGCGCCAGCAGCTTGGCCCTGCAGGGCGCTGAAGCTTTCTTT. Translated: CASSLALQGAEAFF.

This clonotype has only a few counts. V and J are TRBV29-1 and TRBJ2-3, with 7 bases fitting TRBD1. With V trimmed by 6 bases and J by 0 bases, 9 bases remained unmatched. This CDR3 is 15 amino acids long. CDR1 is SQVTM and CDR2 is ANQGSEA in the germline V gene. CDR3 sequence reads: CSVNRDSSSTDTQYF. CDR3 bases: TGCAGCGTCAACCGGGACAGCTCTAGCACAGATACGCAGTATTTT.

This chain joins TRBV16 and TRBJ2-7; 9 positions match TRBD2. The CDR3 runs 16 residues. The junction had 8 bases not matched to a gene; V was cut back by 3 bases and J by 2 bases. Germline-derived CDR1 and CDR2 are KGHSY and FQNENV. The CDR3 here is CASSHPSGGKTYEQYF. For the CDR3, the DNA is TGTGCCAGCAGCCACCCCAGCGGGGGGAAAACCTACGAGCAGTACTTC.

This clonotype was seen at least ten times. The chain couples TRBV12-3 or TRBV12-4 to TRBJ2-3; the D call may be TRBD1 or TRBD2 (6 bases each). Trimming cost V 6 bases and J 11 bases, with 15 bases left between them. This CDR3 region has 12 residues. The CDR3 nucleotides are TGTGCCAGCAGCCCGGGGGCGGGGAGGCAGTATTTT. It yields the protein CASSPGAGRQYF.

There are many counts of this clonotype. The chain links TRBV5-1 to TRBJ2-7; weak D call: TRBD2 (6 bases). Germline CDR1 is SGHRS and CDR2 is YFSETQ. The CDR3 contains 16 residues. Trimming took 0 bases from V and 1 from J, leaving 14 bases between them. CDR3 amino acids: CASSLASAGWSYEQYF. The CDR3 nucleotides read TGCGCCAGCAGCTTGGCCTCAGCGGGTTGGTCCTACGAGCAGTACTTC. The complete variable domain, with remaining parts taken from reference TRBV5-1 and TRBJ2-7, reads KAGVTQTPRYLIKTRGQQVTLSCSPISGHRSVSWYQQTPGQGLQFLFEYFSETQRNKGNFPGRFSGRQFSNSRSEMNVSTLELGDSALYLCASSLASAGWSYEQYFGPGTRLTVT.

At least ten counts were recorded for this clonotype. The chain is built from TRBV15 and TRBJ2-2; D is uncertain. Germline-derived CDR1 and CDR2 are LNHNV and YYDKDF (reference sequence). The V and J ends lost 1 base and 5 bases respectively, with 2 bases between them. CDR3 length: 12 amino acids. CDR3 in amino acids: CATSRVTGELFF. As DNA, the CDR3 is TGTGCCACCAGCAGAGTTACCGGGGAGCTGTTTTTT. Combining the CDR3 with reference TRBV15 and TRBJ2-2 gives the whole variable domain DAMVIQNPRYQVTQFGKPVTLSCSQTLNHNVMYWYQQKSSQAPKLLFHYYDKDFNNEADTPDNFQSRRPNTSFCFLDIRSPGLGDTAMYLCATSRVTGELFFGEGSRLTVL.

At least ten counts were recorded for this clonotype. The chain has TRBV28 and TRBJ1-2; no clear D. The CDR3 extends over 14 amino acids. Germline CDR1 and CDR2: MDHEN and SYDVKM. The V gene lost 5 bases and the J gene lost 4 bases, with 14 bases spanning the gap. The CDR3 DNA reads TGTGCCAGCAGTGAGGGAGGAGTCGGCTATGGCTACACCTTC. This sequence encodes CASSEGGVGYGYTF.

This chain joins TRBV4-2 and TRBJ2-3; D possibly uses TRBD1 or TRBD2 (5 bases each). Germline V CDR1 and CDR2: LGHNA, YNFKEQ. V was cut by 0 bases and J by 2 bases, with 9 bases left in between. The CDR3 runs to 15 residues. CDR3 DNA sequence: TGTGCCAGCAGCCAAGATGAGGGGTTCACAGATACGCAGTATTTT. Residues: CASSQDEGFTDTQYF.

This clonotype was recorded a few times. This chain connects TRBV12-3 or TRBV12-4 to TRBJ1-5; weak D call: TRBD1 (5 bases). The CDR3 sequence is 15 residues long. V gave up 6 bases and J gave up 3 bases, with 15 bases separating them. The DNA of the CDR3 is TGTGCCAGCAGCCCTCATGGACAACTCAATCAGCCCCAGCATTTT. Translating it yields CASSPHGQLNQPQHF.

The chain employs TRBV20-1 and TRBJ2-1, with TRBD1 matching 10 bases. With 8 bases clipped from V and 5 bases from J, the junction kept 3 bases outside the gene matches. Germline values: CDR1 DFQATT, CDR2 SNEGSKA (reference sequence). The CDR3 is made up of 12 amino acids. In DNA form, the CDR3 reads TGCAGTCCGGGACAGGGGAACAATGAGCAGTTCTTC. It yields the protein CSPGQGNNEQFF.

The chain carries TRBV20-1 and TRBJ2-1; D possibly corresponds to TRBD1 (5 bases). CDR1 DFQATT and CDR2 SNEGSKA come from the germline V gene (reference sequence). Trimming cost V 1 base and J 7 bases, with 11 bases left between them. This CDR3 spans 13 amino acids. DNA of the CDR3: TGCAGTGCTAGAGCTGGGGCGTATAATGAGCAGTTCTTC. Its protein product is CSARAGAYNEQFF.

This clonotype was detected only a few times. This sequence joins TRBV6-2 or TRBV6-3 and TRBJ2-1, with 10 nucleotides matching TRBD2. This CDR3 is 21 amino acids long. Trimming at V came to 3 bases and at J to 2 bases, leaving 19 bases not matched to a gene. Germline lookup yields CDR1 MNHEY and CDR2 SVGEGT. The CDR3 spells CASSYVIRGRKAGGPYNEQFF. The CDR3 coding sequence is TGTGCCAGCAGTTATGTAATTAGGGGGCGGAAAGCGGGAGGGCCCTACAATGAGCAGTTCTTC.

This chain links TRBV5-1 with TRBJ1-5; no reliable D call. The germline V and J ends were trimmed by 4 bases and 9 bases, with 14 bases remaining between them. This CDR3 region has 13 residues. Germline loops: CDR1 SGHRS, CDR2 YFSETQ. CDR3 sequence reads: CASSIDGDRPQHF. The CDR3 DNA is TGCGCCAGCAGCATCGACGGAGATCGGCCCCAGCATTTT.